The T cell receptor (beta chain) described here comes from a study of OX40 agonist ivuxolimab in advanced cancers. About the study: Subjects had a mean age of around 60 years, with a range of 23 to 79; almost 85% were male. A partial response was reached by three patients: one with hepatocellular carcinoma and two with cutaneous melanoma. Eligibility rules accepted prior anti-PD-1, anti-PD-L1 or anti-CTLA-4 therapy, and under 45% had some.

Clones were sequenced by immunoSEQ multiplex PCR, and TCRdb holds only the in-frame ones, with some missing. The table includes under 70,000 clones, 75% to 90% detected once. Germline V gene data show CDR1 as ENHRY and CDR2 as SYGVKD. This CDR3 is built from 15 residues. The ends were cut back, 11 bases at V and 0 bases at J, with 17 bases in the middle. This chain joins TRBV10-3 and TRBJ1-3; D is perhaps TRBD1 (5 bases). The receptor was derived from an adult with an advanced solid tumor such as melanoma, head and neck, liver or kidney cancer. Sequencing used CD4+ or CD8+ T cells sorted from blood, obtained in a trial of the OX40 agonist ivuxolimab. The CDR3 DNA is TGTGCCGTAGGCGGGGGGGTTAGCTCTGGAAACACCATATATTTT. This encodes CAVGGGVSSGNTIYF.